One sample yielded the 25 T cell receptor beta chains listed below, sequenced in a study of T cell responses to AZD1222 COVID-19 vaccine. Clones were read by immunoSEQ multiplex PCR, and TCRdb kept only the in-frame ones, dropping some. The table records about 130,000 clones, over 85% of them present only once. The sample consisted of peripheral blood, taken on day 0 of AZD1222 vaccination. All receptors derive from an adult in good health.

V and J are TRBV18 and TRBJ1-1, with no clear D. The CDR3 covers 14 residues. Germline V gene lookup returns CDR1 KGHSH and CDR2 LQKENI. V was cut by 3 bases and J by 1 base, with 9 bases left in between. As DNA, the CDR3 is TGTGCCAGCTCACCCGGGCAGCCGAACACTGAAGCTTTCTTT. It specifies CASSPGQPNTEAFF.

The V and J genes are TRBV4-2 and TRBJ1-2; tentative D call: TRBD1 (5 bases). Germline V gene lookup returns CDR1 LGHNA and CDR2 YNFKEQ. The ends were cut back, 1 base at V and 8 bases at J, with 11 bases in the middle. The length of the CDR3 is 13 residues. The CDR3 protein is CASSQGGDSGYTF. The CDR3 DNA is TGTGCCAGCAGCCAAGGAGGGGATTCCGGCTACACCTTC.

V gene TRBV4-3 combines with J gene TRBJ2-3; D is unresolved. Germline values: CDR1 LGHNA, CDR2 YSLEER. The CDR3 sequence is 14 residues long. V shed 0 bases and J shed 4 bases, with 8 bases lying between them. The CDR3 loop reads CASSQDRAPDTQYF. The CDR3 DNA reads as TGCGCCAGCAGCCAAGATCGGGCCCCAGATACGCAGTATTTT.

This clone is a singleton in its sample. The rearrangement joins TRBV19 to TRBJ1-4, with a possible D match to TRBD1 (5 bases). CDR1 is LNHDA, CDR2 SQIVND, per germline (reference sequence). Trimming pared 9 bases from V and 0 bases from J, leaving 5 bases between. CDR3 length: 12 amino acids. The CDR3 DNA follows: TGTGCCAGCAGGGCAACTAATGAAAAACTGTTTTTT. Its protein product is CASRATNEKLFF.

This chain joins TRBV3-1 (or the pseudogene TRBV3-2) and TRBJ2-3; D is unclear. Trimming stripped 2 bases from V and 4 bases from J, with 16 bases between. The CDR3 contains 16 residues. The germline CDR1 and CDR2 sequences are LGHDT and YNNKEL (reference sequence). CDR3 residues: CASSQRVANGPDTQYF. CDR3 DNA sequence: TGTGCCAGCAGCCAAAGGGTGGCTAATGGTCCAGATACGCAGTATTTT.

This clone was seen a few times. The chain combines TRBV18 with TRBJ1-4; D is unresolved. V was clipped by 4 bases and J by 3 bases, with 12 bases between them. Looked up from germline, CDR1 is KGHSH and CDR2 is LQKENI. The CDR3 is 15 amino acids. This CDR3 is CASSHATEANEKLFF. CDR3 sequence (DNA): TGTGCCAGCTCACACGCGACGGAAGCTAATGAAAAACTGTTTTTT.

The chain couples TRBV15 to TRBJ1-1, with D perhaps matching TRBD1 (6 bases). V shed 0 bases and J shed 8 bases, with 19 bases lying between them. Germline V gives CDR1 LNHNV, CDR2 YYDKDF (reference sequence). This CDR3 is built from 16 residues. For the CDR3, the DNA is TGTGCCACCAGCAGAGAAGGGGGGTTAGGGCTGGCGGAAGCTTTCTTT. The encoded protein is CATSREGGLGLAEAFF.

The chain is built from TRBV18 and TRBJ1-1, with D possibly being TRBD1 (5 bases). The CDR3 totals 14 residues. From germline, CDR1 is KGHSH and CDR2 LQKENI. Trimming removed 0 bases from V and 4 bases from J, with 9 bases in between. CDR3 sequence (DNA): TGTGCCAGCTCACCACCTACAGGTACCACTGAAGCTTTCTTT. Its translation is CASSPPTGTTEAFF.

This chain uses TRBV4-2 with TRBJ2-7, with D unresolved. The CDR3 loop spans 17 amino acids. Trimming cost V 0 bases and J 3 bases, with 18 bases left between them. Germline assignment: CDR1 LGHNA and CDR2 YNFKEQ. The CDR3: CASSQEGHPNVVYEQYF. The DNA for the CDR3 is TGTGCCAGCAGCCAAGAAGGCCATCCAAACGTGGTCTACGAGCAGTACTTC.

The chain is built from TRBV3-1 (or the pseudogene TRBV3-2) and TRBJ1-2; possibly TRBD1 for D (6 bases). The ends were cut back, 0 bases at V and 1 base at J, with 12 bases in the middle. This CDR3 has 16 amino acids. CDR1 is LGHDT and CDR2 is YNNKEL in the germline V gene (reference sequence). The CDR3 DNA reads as TGTGCCAGCAGCCAAGATCCTTCCAGGGGTAACTATGGCTACACCTTC. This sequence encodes CASSQDPSRGNYGYTF.

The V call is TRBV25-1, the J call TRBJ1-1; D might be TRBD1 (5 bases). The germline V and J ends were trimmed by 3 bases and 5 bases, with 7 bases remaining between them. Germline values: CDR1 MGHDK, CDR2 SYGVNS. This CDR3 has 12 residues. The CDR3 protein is CASSDDRTEAFF. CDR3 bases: TGTGCCAGCAGTGACGACAGAACTGAAGCTTTCTTT.

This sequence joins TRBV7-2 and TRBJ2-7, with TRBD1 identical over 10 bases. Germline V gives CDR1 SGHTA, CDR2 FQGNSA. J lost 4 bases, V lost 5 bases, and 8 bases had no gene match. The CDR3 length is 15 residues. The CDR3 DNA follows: TGTGCCAGCAGCCCGATATGGGACAGGGGTTACGAGCAGTACTTC. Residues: CASSPIWDRGYEQYF.

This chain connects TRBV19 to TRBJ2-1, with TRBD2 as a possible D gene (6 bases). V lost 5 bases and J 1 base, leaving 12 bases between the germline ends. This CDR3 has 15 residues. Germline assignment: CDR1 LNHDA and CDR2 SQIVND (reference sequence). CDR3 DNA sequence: TGTGCCAGTAGTCGCACTAGCTTGTCCTACAATGAGCAGTTCTTC. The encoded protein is CASSRTSLSYNEQFF.

CDR3 sequence reads: CASSSDQGYEQFF. CDR3 DNA sequence: TGTGCCAGCAGCTCCGACCAGGGCTATGAGCAGTTCTTC. This chain links TRBV5-4 with TRBJ2-1; TRBD1 is a possible D gene (5 bases). There are 13 residues in the CDR3. V lost 3 bases and J 8 bases, leaving 12 bases between the germline ends. Germline V lookup: CDR1 SGHNT, CDR2 YYREEE (reference sequence).

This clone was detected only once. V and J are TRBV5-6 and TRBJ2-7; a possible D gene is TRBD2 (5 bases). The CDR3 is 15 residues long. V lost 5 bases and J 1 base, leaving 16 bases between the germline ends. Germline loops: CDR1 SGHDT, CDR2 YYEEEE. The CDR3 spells CASRRRDGSSYEQYF. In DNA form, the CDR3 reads TGTGCCAGCAGGCGCCGGGATGGTAGTTCCTACGAGCAGTACTTC.

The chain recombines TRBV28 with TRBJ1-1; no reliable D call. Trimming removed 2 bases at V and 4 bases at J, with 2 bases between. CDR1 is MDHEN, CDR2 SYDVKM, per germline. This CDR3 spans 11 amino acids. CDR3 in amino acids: CASSLATEAFF. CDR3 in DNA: TGTGCCAGCAGTTTAGCCACTGAAGCTTTCTTT.

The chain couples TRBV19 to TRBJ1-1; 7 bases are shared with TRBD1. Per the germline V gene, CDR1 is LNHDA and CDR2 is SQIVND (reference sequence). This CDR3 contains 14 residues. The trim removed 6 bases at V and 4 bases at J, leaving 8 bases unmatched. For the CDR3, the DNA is TGTGCCAGTAGCCATCCGACAGGGATCACTGAAGCTTTCTTT. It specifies CASSHPTGITEAFF.

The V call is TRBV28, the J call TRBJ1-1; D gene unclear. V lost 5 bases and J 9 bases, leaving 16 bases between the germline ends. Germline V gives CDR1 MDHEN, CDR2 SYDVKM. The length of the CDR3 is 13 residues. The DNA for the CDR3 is TGTGCCAGCAGTCCCCCGGGAGGGCCGCAAGCTTTCTTT. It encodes CASSPPGGPQAFF.

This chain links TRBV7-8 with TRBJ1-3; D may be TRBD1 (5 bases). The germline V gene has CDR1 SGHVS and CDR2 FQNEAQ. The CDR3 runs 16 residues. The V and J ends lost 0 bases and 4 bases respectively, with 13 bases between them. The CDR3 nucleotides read TGTGCCAGCAGCTTAGCGAAGGGGCTTTTGGGAAACACCATATATTTT. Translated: CASSLAKGLLGNTIYF.

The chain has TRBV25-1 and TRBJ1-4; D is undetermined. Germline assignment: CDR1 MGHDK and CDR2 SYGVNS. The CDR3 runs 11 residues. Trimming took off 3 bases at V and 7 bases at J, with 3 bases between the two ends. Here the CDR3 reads CASSDFEKLFF. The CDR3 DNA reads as TGTGCCAGCAGTGATTTTGAAAAACTGTTTTTT. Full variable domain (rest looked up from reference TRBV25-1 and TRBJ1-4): EADIYQTPRYLVIGTGKKITLECSQTMGHDKMYWYQQDPGMELHLIHYSYGVNSTEKGDLSSESTVSRIRTEHFPLTLESARPSHTSQYLCASSDFEKLFFGSGTQLSVL.

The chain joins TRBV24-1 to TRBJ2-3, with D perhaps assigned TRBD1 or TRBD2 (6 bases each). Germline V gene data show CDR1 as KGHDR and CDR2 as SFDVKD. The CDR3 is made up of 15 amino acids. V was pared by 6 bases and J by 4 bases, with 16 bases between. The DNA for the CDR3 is TGTGCCACCAGTAGAGGAGGGGGTAGGCCAGATACGCAGTATTTT. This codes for CATSRGGGRPDTQYF.

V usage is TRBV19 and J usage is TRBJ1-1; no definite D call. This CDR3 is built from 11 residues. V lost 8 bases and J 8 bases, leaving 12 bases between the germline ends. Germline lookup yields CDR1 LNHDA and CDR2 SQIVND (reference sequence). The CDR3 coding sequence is TGTGCCAGTGGTCAGATCCAAGAAGCTTTCTTT. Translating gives CASGQIQEAFF.

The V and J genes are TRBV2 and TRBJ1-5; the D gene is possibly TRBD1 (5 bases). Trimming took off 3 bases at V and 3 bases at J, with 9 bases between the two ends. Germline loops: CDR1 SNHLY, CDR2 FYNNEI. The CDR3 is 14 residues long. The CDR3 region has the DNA TGTGCCAGCAGTGAGTCAGGGATCAATCAGCCCCAGCATTTT. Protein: CASSESGINQPQHF.

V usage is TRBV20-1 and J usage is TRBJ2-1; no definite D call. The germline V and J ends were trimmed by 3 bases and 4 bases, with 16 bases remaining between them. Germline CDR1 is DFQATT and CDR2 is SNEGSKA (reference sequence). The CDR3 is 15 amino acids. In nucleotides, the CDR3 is TGCAGTGCTAGTGGGTGGCGAAATGCTTACAATGAGCAGTTCTTC. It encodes CSASGWRNAYNEQFF.

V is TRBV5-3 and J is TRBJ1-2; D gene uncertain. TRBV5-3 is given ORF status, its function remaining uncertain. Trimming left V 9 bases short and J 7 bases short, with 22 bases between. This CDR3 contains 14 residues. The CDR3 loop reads CAITWTPRTFGYTF. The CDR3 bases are TGTGCCATAACCTGGACCCCCCGAACATTTGGCTACACCTTC.